This T cell receptor beta chain was profiled in a study of chemoradiotherapy in HPV16-positive cancers. Repertoires were sampled repeatedly during chemoradiotherapy. In the case of this clone: Its antigen remains unknown.

V lost 5 bases, J lost 6 bases, and 11 bases stayed unmatched. The CDR3 extends over 15 amino acids. Germline values: CDR1 SNHLY, CDR2 FYNNEI. The protocol was immunoSEQ multiplex PCR, while the TCRdb copy is restricted to in-frame clones and leaves out a portion. The data hold approximately 16,000 clones, with around 88% observed a single time. Study-wide results and caveats: Functional assays defining HPV-specific T cells used only two HPV16-positive patients.

This receptor was identified in a human donor with HPV-associated anogenital cancer. The sample here was blood, taken from a patient who underwent chemoradiotherapy. V usage is TRBV2 and J usage is TRBJ1-2, with 8 bases fitting TRBD1. In DNA form, the CDR3 reads TGTGCCAGCAGTACCGCCGGACAGGGAATAAATGGCTACACCTTC. Amino acid sequence: CASSTAGQGINGYTF.